Listed below are T cell receptor beta chains from one sample, sequenced in a study of shared clonotypes between healthy human individuals. Here immunoSEQ multiplex PCR was the method, and the copy in TCRdb shows in-frame clones only, minus some. The table shows about 1 million clones, with under 80% occurring only once. What was sequenced was memory CD4+ T cells sorted from blood. The receptors here all came from a man between 18 and 29 years old in good health. The CDR3 runs from the conserved cysteine through the conserved F or W. A D gene is named only where the DNA matches it firmly. The size field is filled for only some rows; it gives once, few, many or a size class.

V gene,J gene,clone size,D gene,CDR3 DNA,CDR3 protein
TRBV11-2,TRBJ2-5,few,.,TGTGCCAGCAGCTTAGATAGGGCCGCCTCGAACCAAGAGACCCAGTACTTC,CASSLDRAASNQETQYF
TRBV2,TRBJ1-3,.,.,TGTGCCAGCAGTGGGGGTCAGGGAAAAGGAAACACCATATATTTT,CASSGGQGKGNTIYF
TRBV2,TRBJ2-1,.,TRBD1,TGTGCCAGCAGTGGAGAACAGGGGGCGTTAAATGAGCAGTTCTTC,CASSGEQGALNEQFF
TRBV6-1,TRBJ2-7,.,TRBD2,TGTGCCAGCAGGCATCCGGGACTAACTTACGAGCAGTACTTC,CASRHPGLTYEQYF
TRBV6-1,TRBJ1-4,.,.,TGTGCCAGCAGTGATGAAGGCGAAAAACTGTTTTTT,CASSDEGEKLFF
TRBV18,TRBJ1-4,.,.,TGTGCCAGCTCGGAAGGCATTAATGAAAAACTGTTTTTT,CASSEGINEKLFF
TRBV15,TRBJ2-7,few,.,TGTGCCACCAGCAGAGATATAGGCTACGAGCAGTACTTC,CATSRDIGYEQYF
TRBV30,TRBJ2-5,.,.,TGTGCCTGGAGTAGAGGGACACAAGAGACCCAGTACTTC,CAWSRGTQETQYF
TRBV2,TRBJ2-7,.,.,TGTGCCAGCAGTTTTACTAGCAACCAACGAGAGCAGTACTTC,CASSFTSNQREQYF
TRBV7-9,TRBJ2-7,few,.,TGTGCCAGCAGCGTCTCCCGGGGCGAGCAGTACTTC,CASSVSRGEQYF
TRBV4-3,TRBJ2-1,once,TRBD2,TGCGCCAGCAGCCAAGGGGCTAGCGGGAGGGCCAATGAGCAGTTCTTC,CASSQGASGRANEQFF
TRBV2,TRBJ2-2,.,TRBD2,TGTGCCAGCAGGAGACTAGCGGGAGGGTCCGGGGAGCTGTTTTTT,CASRRLAGGSGELFF
TRBV7-2,TRBJ2-5,.,.,TGTGCCAGCAGCCCCCGATTCGGGGCCCAAGAGACCCAGTACTTC,CASSPRFGAQETQYF
TRBV7-8,TRBJ1-2,.,.,TGTGCCAGCAGCTTAGCCCCCCAGCGGGGCTACACCTTC,CASSLAPQRGYTF
TRBV5-1,TRBJ2-7,.,.,TGCGCCAGCAGCAAGGCCTACGAGCAGTACTTC,CASSKAYEQYF
TRBV5-8,TRBJ1-5,.,.,TGTGCCAGCAGCTTGGGGGGGGATCAGCCCCAGCATTTT,CASSLGGDQPQHF
TRBV7-2,TRBJ1-3,.,.,TGTGCCAGCAGCTTAACGGGGACCGGTGGAAACACCATATATTTT,CASSLTGTGGNTIYF
TRBV4-2,TRBJ2-1,.,.,TGTGCCAGCAGCCCCGGGTCAGAAGCCCAGTTCTTC,CASSPGSEAQFF
TRBV27,TRBJ2-5,.,.,TGTGCCAGCAGTTTATCGGCCCCAGGGGGGAATTCGGTCTTCGGGGAGACCCAGTACTTC,CASSLSAPGGNSVFGETQYF
TRBV29-1,TRBJ2-5,.,TRBD2,TGCAGCGTCCGCCTCCTAGCGGGAGCGGGAGAGACCCAGTACTTC,CSVRLLAGAGETQYF